A single T cell receptor (beta chain) is shown here with its context. The antigen is unknown. The data belong to a study of beta chain features in type 1 diabetes. Study at large: Analysis included more than 90 million sorted cells drawn from all samples. Study results and caveats: Among all four CD4+ subsets, Type 1 diabetes patients had TCRB CDR3s that were moderately but significantly shorter.

Isolated RNA was reverse transcribed in full, so expressed TCRB transcripts were sequenced. Sequencing of naive, central memory and regulatory T cell samples gave an average of around 3.5 million reads. Profiled with immunoSEQ multiplex PCR; TCRdb holds only in-frame clones, not every one. The sample consists of around 690,000 clones, around an eighth of them appearing once. Sequencing was done on a sample of naive CD4+ T cells from blood. The source is a man aged 30 to 39 with type 1 diabetes.

The CDR3 sequence is CASSLGLQGAYGYTF. The CDR3 coding sequence is TGCGCCAGCAGCTTGGGTTTACAGGGGGCCTACGGCTACACCTTC. The V gene is TRBV5-1, the J gene TRBJ1-2; 9 bases map to TRBD1. This CDR3 comprises 15 residues. V gave up 0 bases and J gave up 8 bases; unmatched junction bases: 8. Germline CDR1 and CDR2: SGHRS and YFSETQ.